This TCR beta chain was captured in a study of T-cell memory formation after mild COVID-19. Study-level information: Most TCR clusters belonged to a single donor. Findings and caveats of the study: Balance between CD4 and CD8 was seen in clones contracting day 15 to 85, and a CD4+ lean was seen in later expanders. Clones that contracted clustered mainly in CM and EM if CD4+ and in EMRA if CD8+.

Germline-derived CDR1 and CDR2 are SGDLS and YYNGEE. V lost 0 bases and J lost 2, with 8 bases in between. The CDR3 length is 14 residues. Details on this clonotype: The target antigen is unknown.

cDNA libraries for TCR alpha and TCR beta, carrying sample barcodes and UMIs, came from 5'RACE with constant-segment primers. TCRdb ran MiXCR on the 5' RACE reads and lists one entry per CDR3 protein. Among some 600,000 distinct CDR3 sequences listed, approximately 15% were seen once. The sequenced sample was PBMCs or a T cell subset sorted from them (not recorded which). J is TRBJ2-5 and V is TRBV9; tentative D call: TRBD2 (5 bases). The receptor comes from an adult woman who had mild COVID-19 (a few samples of this study predate the infection). Cell type and time point are not known. The DNA of the CDR3 is TGTGCCAGCAGCGTAGATCGGGGACAAGAGACCCAGTACTTC. This gives the protein CASSVDRGQETQYF.